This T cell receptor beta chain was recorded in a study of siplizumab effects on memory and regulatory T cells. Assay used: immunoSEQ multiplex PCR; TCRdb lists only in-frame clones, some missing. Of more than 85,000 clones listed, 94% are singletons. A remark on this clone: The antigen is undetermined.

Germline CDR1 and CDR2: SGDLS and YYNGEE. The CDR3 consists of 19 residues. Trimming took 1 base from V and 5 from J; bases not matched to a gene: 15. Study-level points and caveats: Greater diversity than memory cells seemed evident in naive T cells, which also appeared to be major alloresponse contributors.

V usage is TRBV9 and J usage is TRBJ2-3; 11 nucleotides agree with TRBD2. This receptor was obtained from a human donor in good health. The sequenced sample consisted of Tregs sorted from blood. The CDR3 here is CASSVTGTSGLYGRDTQYF. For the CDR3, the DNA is TGTGCCAGCAGCGTAACAGGGACTAGCGGACTCTACGGTAGAGATACGCAGTATTTT.